These 21 T cell receptor beta chains were sequenced from one sample in a study of cytomegalovirus exposure and HLA in healthy donors. Only in-frame clones appear in the TCRdb table, and some are missing; sequencing was by immunoSEQ multiplex PCR. This sample has roughly 130,000 clones; 80% to 90% occur once, and the top ten carry about 10%. The sequenced sample was PBMCs. All receptors come from a woman aged 18 to 35 in good health and CMV-seropositive.

J is TRBJ1-2 and V is TRBV7-9, with D tentatively TRBD1 (6 bases). This CDR3 has 13 residues. Looked up from germline, CDR1 is SEHNR and CDR2 is FQNEAQ (reference sequence). V gave up 2 bases and J gave up 14 bases, with 18 bases separating them. The CDR3 DNA follows: TGTGCCAGCAGCTTACTAGAGTGGGCAGGGGATACCTTC. It translates to CASSLLEWAGDTF.

The genes are TRBV7-2 and TRBJ2-2, with a tentative D call TRBD2 (5 bases). CDR3 length: 16 amino acids. Germline CDR1 is SGHTA and CDR2 is FQGNSA. V lost 5 bases and J 4 bases, leaving 17 bases between the germline ends. In DNA, the CDR3 is TGTGCCAGCAGCGGCGGAGCGGTTGGAGGCACCGGGGAGCTGTTTTTT. As protein: CASSGGAVGGTGELFF.

This chain's CDR3 is CAISTAEDRGHGYTF. In nucleotides, the CDR3 is TGTGCCATCAGTACAGCCGAGGACAGGGGGCATGGCTACACCTTC. The rearrangement uses TRBV10-3 and TRBJ1-2; 11 nucleotides align to TRBD1. Germline V lookup: CDR1 ENHRY, CDR2 SYGVKD. The CDR3 spans 15 residues. The ends lost 5 bases at V and 6 bases at J; junction bases unmatched: 8.

This rearrangement joins TRBV2 to TRBJ1-5, with D uncertain. V shed 1 base and J shed 2 bases, with 9 bases lying between them. CDR3 length: 15 residues. Germline V gives CDR1 SNHLY, CDR2 FYNNEI. CDR3 in amino acids: CASSEEMAGNQPQHF. The CDR3 DNA reads TGTGCCAGCAGTGAAGAAATGGCGGGCAATCAGCCCCAGCATTTT.

The CDR3 loop is CASRQGDPNYEQYF. The CDR3 DNA follows: TGCGCCAGCCGACAGGGTGACCCAAACTACGAGCAGTACTTC. The chain employs TRBV5-1 and TRBJ2-7; 7 nucleotides line up with TRBD1. Germline V gene sequence: CDR1 SGHRS, CDR2 YFSETQ. V was clipped by 7 bases and J by 3 bases; unmatched bases: 10. The CDR3 has 14 residues.

The count of this clone is one. The DNA for the CDR3 is TGTGCCAGCAGGACGGGACAGGGGGTTACTGAAGCTTTCTTT. Translated: CASRTGQGVTEAFF. This sequence joins TRBV28 and TRBJ1-1; TRBD1 matches at 11 bases. The CDR3 runs to 14 residues. With V trimmed by 6 bases and J by 5 bases, 5 bases remained unmatched. From germline, CDR1 is MDHEN and CDR2 SYDVKM.

The chain has TRBV5-1 and TRBJ2-1; TRBD2 matches at 12 bases. The CDR3 runs 17 residues. The V gene end was trimmed by 3 bases and the J gene end by 0 bases; junction bases not matched to a gene: 4. The germline V gene encodes CDR1 SGHRS and CDR2 YFSETQ. CDR3 coding DNA: TGCGCCAGCAGCTCCTGGACTAGCGGGGTCTCCTACAATGAGCAGTTCTTC. Protein sequence: CASSSWTSGVSYNEQFF. Drawing the rest from reference TRBV5-1 and TRBJ2-1, the complete variable domain is KAGVTQTPRYLIKTRGQQVTLSCSPISGHRSVSWYQQTPGQGLQFLFEYFSETQRNKGNFPGRFSGRQFSNSRSEMNVSTLELGDSALYLCASSSWTSGVSYNEQFFGPGTRLTVL.

This clone was seen a single time. The chain joins TRBV15 to TRBJ1-2; D is perhaps TRBD1 (5 bases). V was pared by 0 bases and J by 8 bases, with 16 bases between. The CDR3 covers 15 residues. Per germline, CDR1 LNHNV and CDR2 YYDKDF (reference sequence). The CDR3 here is CATSREFAREGGYTF. The CDR3 DNA is TGTGCCACCAGCAGAGAGTTTGCCAGGGAGGGAGGCTACACCTTC.

This clone was seen only once. The V and J genes are TRBV5-5 and TRBJ1-2; D not resolved. Germline V gives CDR1 SGHKS, CDR2 YYEKEE (reference sequence). The CDR3 runs to 16 residues. V was cut by 5 bases and J by 0 bases, with 17 bases left in between. The CDR3 region is CASRGPGGRANYGYTF. CDR3 bases: TGTGCCAGCAGGGGCCCAGGAGGGAGAGCTAACTATGGCTACACCTTC.

The chain is built from TRBV23-1 and TRBJ2-3, with a possible D match to TRBD2 (6 bases). TRBV23-1 is noted as an ORF with a role that remains uncertain. The CDR3 has 16 amino acids. Trimming removed 2 bases from V and 4 bases from J, with 16 bases in between. DNA of the CDR3: TGCGCCAGCAGTCAACCGAGCGGGCCACCGCCAGATACGCAGTATTTT. It codes for CASSQPSGPPPDTQYF.

The CDR3, as DNA: TGTGCCAGCAGCTTCCGGGGGGGAGTGGATGGCTACACCTTC. It is translated as CASSFRGGVDGYTF. The rearrangement links TRBV7-9 to TRBJ1-2; maybe TRBD1 (5 bases). CDR1 and CDR2 from the germline V gene are SEHNR and FQNEAQ (reference sequence). CDR3 length: 14 amino acids. V was cut by 3 bases and J by 6 bases, with 14 bases left in between.

The V gene is TRBV5-4, the J gene TRBJ2-3; maybe TRBD2 (6 bases). The CDR3 has 15 residues. V was shortened by 2 bases and J by 1 base, with 11 bases between the two germline ends. Per germline, CDR1 SGHNT and CDR2 YYREEE (reference sequence). The CDR3 reads CASSLGGVGTDTQYF. For the CDR3, the DNA is TGTGCCAGCAGCTTAGGAGGGGTTGGCACAGATACGCAGTATTTT. The full variable domain, with the rest looked up from reference TRBV5-4 and TRBJ2-3, is ETGVTQSPTHLIKTRGQQVTLRCSSQSGHNTVSWYQQALGQGPQFIFQYYREEENGRGNFPPRFSGLQFPNYSSELNVNALELDDSALYLCASSLGGVGTDTQYFGPGTRLTVL.

This clone was observed a single time. The chain links TRBV4-1 to TRBJ2-3, with TRBD2 identical over 10 bases. This CDR3 comprises 15 residues. The V segment lost 8 bases and the J segment 7 bases; nucleotides outside the gene matches: 12. CDR1 and CDR2 from the germline V gene are MGHRA and YSYEKL. The CDR3 coding sequence is TGCGCCAGCCCCCAGGGAGCGGGGGGGCCGTATACGCAGTATTTT. The encoded protein is CASPQGAGGPYTQYF.

This clone was seen a single time. The chain recombines TRBV2 with TRBJ2-1; possibly TRBD2 for D (5 bases). This CDR3 spans 13 amino acids. The V and J ends lost 5 bases and 1 base respectively, with 6 bases between them. CDR1 SNHLY and CDR2 FYNNEI come from the germline V gene. The CDR3 protein is CASSWTSYNEQFF. The CDR3 DNA reads as TGTGCCAGCAGTTGGACTTCCTACAATGAGCAGTTCTTC.

The rearrangement links TRBV7-6 to TRBJ1-1; the D gene is possibly TRBD1 (6 bases). The ends were cut back, 4 bases at V and 6 bases at J, with 15 bases in the middle. Germline V gene lookup returns CDR1 SGHVS and CDR2 FNYEAQ. The CDR3 loop spans 14 amino acids. CDR3 sequence (DNA): TGTGCCAGCAGCTCGGGGGAGGGGGTGGCTGAAGCTTTCTTT. This translates into CASSSGEGVAEAFF.

J is TRBJ2-1 and V is TRBV7-9, with 12 bases lining up with TRBD2. CDR1 and CDR2 (germline): SEHNR, FQNEAQ (reference sequence). J gave up 6 bases and V 5 bases, and 8 bases lay outside the gene matches. The length of the CDR3 is 16 residues. CDR3 in DNA: TGTGCCAGCAGCCCTCCTAGCGGGGGGGACGTCAATGAGCAGTTCTTC. Translating it yields CASSPPSGGDVNEQFF.

The J gene is TRBJ1-2, the V gene TRBV25-1; D might be TRBD1 (5 bases). The V and J ends lost 3 bases and 3 bases respectively, with 14 bases between them. Germline values: CDR1 MGHDK, CDR2 SYGVNS. CDR3 size: 15 residues. The CDR3 DNA is TGTGCCAGCAGTGAGGACTTTCGGGGGTACTATGGCTACACCTTC. Translating gives CASSEDFRGYYGYTF.

V and J are TRBV5-4 and TRBJ2-7; possibly TRBD2 for D (6 bases). CDR1 and CDR2 from the germline V gene are SGHNT and YYREEE (reference sequence). Trimming pared 0 bases from V and 0 bases from J, leaving 7 bases between. CDR3 length equals 14 residues. CDR3 bases: TGTGCCAGCAGCTTGGGCGGGGACTCCTACGAGCAGTACTTC. Encoded protein: CASSLGGDSYEQYF. The entire variable domain, with the rest obtained from reference TRBV5-4 and TRBJ2-7, is as follows: ETGVTQSPTHLIKTRGQQVTLRCSSQSGHNTVSWYQQALGQGPQFIFQYYREEENGRGNFPPRFSGLQFPNYSSELNVNALELDDSALYLCASSLGGDSYEQYFGPGTRLTVT.

The chain couples TRBV28 to TRBJ1-2, with a tentative D call TRBD1 (5 bases). Trimming took 7 bases from V and 2 from J, leaving 11 bases between them. The CDR3 has 13 amino acids. CDR1 and CDR2 (germline): MDHEN, SYDVKM. CDR3 in DNA: TGTGCCAGCACTATAAGGGGAAACTATGGCTACACCTTC. This codes for CASTIRGNYGYTF.

This chain links TRBV28 with TRBJ2-7; the D is unclear. The germline CDR1 and CDR2 sequences are MDHEN and SYDVKM. The CDR3 spans 12 residues. The V end was cut by 5 bases, the J end by 4 bases, with 9 bases between. CDR3 sequence reads: CASSHNSYEQYF. The CDR3 DNA reads TGTGCCAGCAGTCACAATTCGTACGAGCAGTACTTC.

This rearrangement joins TRBV6-1 to TRBJ1-6, with unresolved D. The CDR3 length is 15 residues. The germline CDR1 and CDR2 sequences are MNHNS and SASEGT. The V end was cut by 1 base, the J end by 4 bases, with 8 bases between. DNA for the CDR3: TGTGCCAGCAGTGAAGGTAGTTCGTATAATTCACCCCTCCACTTT. It is translated as CASSEGSSYNSPLHF.